The 13 T cell receptor beta chains listed next were all sequenced from one sample in a study of blood T cell repertoires in COVID-19. The data were produced by immunoSEQ multiplex PCR, yet TCRdb's version contains in-frame clones alone and is incomplete. The table shows 88,000 or so clones, with around 88% occurring only once. The sequenced sample consisted of peripheral blood. The receptors originated from a man aged 55 to 69 with acute or convalescent COVID-19.

The chain links TRBV4-1 to TRBJ2-3; TRBD2 matches at 8 bases. The trim removed 1 base at V and 0 bases at J, leaving 6 bases unmatched. The CDR3 runs 17 residues. Germline V gene data show CDR1 as MGHRA and CDR2 as YSYEKL. The CDR3 spells CASSQATGGLSTDTQYF. The CDR3 bases are TGCGCCAGCAGCCAAGCGACGGGGGGGCTAAGCACAGATACGCAGTATTTT.

The chain carries TRBV30 and TRBJ1-2; 7 bases are shared with TRBD1. Per the germline V gene, CDR1 is GTSNPN and CDR2 is SVGIG (reference sequence). This CDR3 is built from 14 residues. V shed 1 base and J 3 bases; nucleotides not matched to a gene: 5. DNA of the CDR3: TGTGCCTGGAGTGCAGGGGGATGGTACTATGGCTACACCTTC. This encodes CAWSAGGWYYGYTF.

V is TRBV3-1 (or the pseudogene TRBV3-2) and J is TRBJ2-1; unclear D gene. Germline V gene lookup returns CDR1 LGHDT and CDR2 YNNKEL (reference sequence). The CDR3 runs 12 residues. Trimming removed 3 bases from V and 10 bases from J, with 10 bases in between. The CDR3 region is CASSQRIGEQFF. As DNA, the CDR3 is TGTGCCAGCAGCCAGAGAATCGGGGAGCAGTTCTTC.

V usage is TRBV28 and J usage is TRBJ1-3, with D uncertain. CDR1 is MDHEN, CDR2 SYDVKM, per germline. This CDR3 spans 14 amino acids. Trimming stripped 6 bases from V and 3 bases from J, with 12 bases between. CDR3: CASSAVGFGNTIYF. The DNA of the CDR3 is TGTGCCAGCAGCGCCGTGGGCTTTGGAAACACCATATATTTT.

This clone has just one count. The chain employs TRBV29-1 and TRBJ1-2, with a possible D match to TRBD1 (5 bases). The CDR3 length is 12 residues. CDR1 and CDR2 from the germline V gene are SQVTM and ANQGSEA. V was trimmed by 4 bases and J by 6 bases, leaving 12 bases between them. The CDR3 DNA follows: TGCAGCGTTGGATATAGGGGCGATGGCTACACCTTC. It translates to CSVGYRGDGYTF.

This sequence joins TRBV5-1 and TRBJ1-1; TRBD1 matches 7 bases. Germline-derived CDR1 and CDR2 are SGHRS and YFSETQ. J lost 4 bases, V lost 2 bases, and 8 bases had no gene match. The CDR3 runs 15 residues. The CDR3 nucleotides read TGCGCCAGCAGCTTACTAACAGGGGCGGCCACTGAAGCTTTCTTT. Its protein product is CASSLLTGAATEAFF.

The chain joins TRBV7-2 to TRBJ1-2, with a weak D call TRBD1 (6 bases). The V end was cut by 1 base, the J end by 4 bases, with 13 bases between. From germline, CDR1 is SGHTA and CDR2 FQGNSA. CDR3 length equals 15 residues. The chain's CDR3 is CASSLDSDSLYGYTF. CDR3 nucleotide sequence: TGTGCCAGCAGCTTAGATTCGGACAGCCTCTATGGCTACACCTTC.

This clone was counted a few times. The chain carries TRBV30 and TRBJ2-5, with TRBD1 matching over 9 bases. Trimming cost V 5 bases and J 5 bases; bases outside gene matches: 12. Germline V CDR1 and CDR2: GTSNPN, SVGIG (reference sequence). The CDR3 covers 15 residues. The CDR3 reads CAWEGGTGHVETQYF. In DNA form, the CDR3 reads TGTGCCTGGGAGGGGGGGACAGGGCATGTGGAGACCCAGTACTTC.

The chain couples TRBV12-3 or TRBV12-4 to TRBJ2-7; unclear D gene. This CDR3 spans 11 amino acids. Trimming pared 1 base from V and 6 bases from J, leaving 4 bases between. In DNA, the CDR3 is TGTGCCAGCAGTTTAGAGAGCGAGCAGTACTTC. It codes for CASSLESEQYF.

The table lists this clone with a few counts. V usage is TRBV7-3 and J usage is TRBJ2-5; tentatively, D is TRBD2 (6 bases). In germline, CDR1 is SGHTA, CDR2 FQGTGA. With 5 bases removed from V and 5 bases from J, the gap between germline ends came to 15 bases. The CDR3 length is 14 residues. This CDR3 is CASSQAGPPETQYF. The CDR3 DNA is TGTGCCAGCAGCCAGGCGGGGCCCCCCGAGACCCAGTACTTC. Looking up the rest from reference TRBV7-3 and TRBJ2-5 gives the full variable domain: GAGVSQTPSNKVTEKGKYVELRCDPISGHTALYWYRQSLGQGPEFLIYFQGTGAADDSGLPNDRFFAVRPEGSVSTLKIQRTERGDSAVYLCASSQAGPPETQYFGPGTRLLVL.

The CDR3 is CATSERGYGYTF. Here the CDR3 DNA reads TGTGCCACCAGTGAAAGGGGCTATGGCTACACCTTC. The gene calls are TRBV24-1 and TRBJ1-2; a weak D match, TRBD1 (5 bases). Germline values: CDR1 KGHDR, CDR2 SFDVKD. There are 12 residues in the CDR3. V lost 4 bases and J lost 4, with 6 bases in between.

This rearrangement joins TRBV28 to TRBJ2-7; TRBD2 matches at 12 bases. The CDR3 runs 16 residues. With 6 bases clipped from V and 3 bases from J, the junction kept 9 bases outside the gene matches. From germline, CDR1 is MDHEN and CDR2 SYDVKM. The CDR3 region has the DNA TGTGCCAGCAGCCCAGGACTAGCGGGGCGTTACTACGAGCAGTACTTC. Translated: CASSPGLAGRYYEQYF. Full variable domain (missing parts from reference TRBV28 and TRBJ2-7): DVKVTQSSRYLVKRTGEKVFLECVQDMDHENMFWYRQDPGLGLRLIYFSYDVKMKEKGDIPEGYSVSREKKERFSLILESASTNQTSMYLCASSPGLAGRYYEQYFGPGTRLTVT.

The chain carries TRBV2 and TRBJ1-5; 10 nucleotides line up with TRBD1. Trimming removed 6 bases from V and 3 bases from J; junction bases left unmatched: 11. CDR3 length: 17 residues. Germline V gene sequence: CDR1 SNHLY, CDR2 FYNNEI. The chain's CDR3 is CASRGDRGTTLNQPQHF. The CDR3 DNA reads TGTGCCAGCAGGGGGGACAGGGGCACTACCCTCAATCAGCCCCAGCATTTT.